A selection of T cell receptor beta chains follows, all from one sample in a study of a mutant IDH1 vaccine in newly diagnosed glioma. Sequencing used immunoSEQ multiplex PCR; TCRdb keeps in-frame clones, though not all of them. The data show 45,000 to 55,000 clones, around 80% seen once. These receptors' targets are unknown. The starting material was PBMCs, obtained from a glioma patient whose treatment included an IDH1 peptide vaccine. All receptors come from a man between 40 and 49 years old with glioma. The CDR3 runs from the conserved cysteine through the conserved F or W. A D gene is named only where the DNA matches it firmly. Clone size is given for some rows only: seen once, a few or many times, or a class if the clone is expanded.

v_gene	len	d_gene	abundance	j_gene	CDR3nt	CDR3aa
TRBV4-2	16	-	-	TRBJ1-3	TGTGCCAGCAGCCCGAGGGGTAGCAGCTCTGGAAACACCATATATTTT	CASSPRGSSSGNTIYF
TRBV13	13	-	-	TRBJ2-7	TGTGCCAGCAGCTTTGCTAATGCGGGCGAGCAGTACTTC	CASSFANAGEQYF
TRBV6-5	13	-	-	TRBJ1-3	TGTGCCAGCAGTTATGAGGGGAGCAACACCATATATTTT	CASSYEGSNTIYF
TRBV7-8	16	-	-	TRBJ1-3	TGTGCCAGCAGCTTTACCATACCGAGCTCTGGAAACACCATATATTTT	CASSFTIPSSGNTIYF
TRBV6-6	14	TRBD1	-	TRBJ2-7	TGTGCCAGCAGTTACTCCTCCGACAGGGCCTACAGATTTTTC	CASSYSSDRAYRFF
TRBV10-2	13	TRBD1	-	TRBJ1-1	TGCGCCAGCAGTGAGCAGACAGGGGCTGAAGCTTTCTTT	CASSEQTGAEAFF
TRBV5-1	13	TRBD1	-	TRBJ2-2	TGCGCCAGCAGCTTGACAGGGGCCGGGGAGCTGTTTTTT	CASSLTGAGELFF
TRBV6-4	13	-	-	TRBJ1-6	TGTGCCAGCAGTGAGGCTGATAATTCACCCCTCCACTTT	CASSEADNSPLHF
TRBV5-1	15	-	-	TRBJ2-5	TGCGCCAGCAGCTTGGACCAAGGAACCCCGGAGACCCAGTACTTC	CASSLDQGTPETQYF
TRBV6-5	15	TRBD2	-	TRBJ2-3	TGTGCCAGCAGTCCTCTAGCGGGGGGCACAGATACGCAGTATTTT	CASSPLAGGTDTQYF
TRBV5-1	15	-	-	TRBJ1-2	TGCGCCAGCAGCGGCACAGGGATAACTAACTATGGCTACACCTTC	CASSGTGITNYGYTF
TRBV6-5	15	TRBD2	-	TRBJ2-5	TGTGCCAGCAGGGGGGAGCGGGGATGGGAAGAGACCCAGTACTTC	CASRGERGWEETQYF
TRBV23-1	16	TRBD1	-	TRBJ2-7	TGCGCCAGCAGTCAATCGGCGACAGGGTTTCCCTACGAGCAGTACTTC	CASSQSATGFPYEQYF
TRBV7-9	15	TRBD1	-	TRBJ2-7	TGTGCCAGCAGCTTAGCGGGACAGGGCAGTTACGAGCAGTACTTC	CASSLAGQGSYEQYF
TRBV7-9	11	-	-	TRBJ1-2	TGTGCCAGCAGCTTGCCCCCCGGCTACACCTTC	CASSLPPGYTF
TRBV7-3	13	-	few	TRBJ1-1	TGTGCCAGCAGCCGGGATTCGAACACTGAAGCTTTCTTT	CASSRDSNTEAFF
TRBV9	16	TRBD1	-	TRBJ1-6	TGTGCCAGCAGCGCGCAGGGGGCTGGCTATAATTCACCCCTCCACTTT	CASSAQGAGYNSPLHF
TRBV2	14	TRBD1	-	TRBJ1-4	TGTGCCAGTTGTCCGGGACAGGGTAGGGAAAAACTGTTTTTT	CASCPGQGREKLFF
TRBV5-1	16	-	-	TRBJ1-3	TGCGCCAGCAGCCCAACACCGGGGGGTCCTGGAAACACCATATATTTT	CASSPTPGGPGNTIYF
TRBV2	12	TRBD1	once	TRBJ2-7	TGTGCCAGCAGGGACAGGGTAGACGAGCAGTACTTC	CASRDRVDEQYF
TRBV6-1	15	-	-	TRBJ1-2	TGTGCCAGCAGGACGGGTGTGAGTTCTAACTATGGCTACACCTTC	CASRTGVSSNYGYTF
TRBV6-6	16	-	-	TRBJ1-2	TGTGCCACCTTCCCCCAGGGTTTACGAGCTAACTATGGCTACACCTTC	CATFPQGLRANYGYTF
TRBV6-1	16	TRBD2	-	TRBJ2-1	TGTGCCAGCAGTGAAGCACTGAGCGGGGGGTACAATGAGCAGTTCTTC	CASSEALSGGYNEQFF
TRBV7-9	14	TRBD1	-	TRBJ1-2	TGTGCCAGCAGCCCCCCCGGGACAGAATTGCGCTACACCTTC	CASSPPGTELRYTF
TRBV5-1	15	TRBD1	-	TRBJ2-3	TGCGCCAGCAGCGTGGGGGACAGGGAGACAGATACGCAGTATTTT	CASSVGDRETDTQYF
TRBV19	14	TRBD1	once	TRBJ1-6	TGTGCCAGTAGTAGGGACAGGGGTGGATCACCCCTCCACTTT	CASSRDRGGSPLHF
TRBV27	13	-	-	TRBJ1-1	TGTGCCAGCAGTTTCATGATGAACACTGAAGCTTTCTTT	CASSFMMNTEAFF
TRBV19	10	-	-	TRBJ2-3	TGTGCCAGTATGTCGGATACGCAGTATTTT	CASMSDTQYF
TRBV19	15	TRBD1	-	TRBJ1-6	TGTGCCAGTAGTCCCCCGACAGGGGGCAATTCACCCCTCCACTTT	CASSPPTGGNSPLHF
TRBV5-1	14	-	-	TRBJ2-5	TGCGCCAGCAGCTTGGAGGGCAGGGTGGAGACCCAGTACTTC	CASSLEGRVETQYF
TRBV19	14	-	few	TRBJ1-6	TGTGCCAGTAGCCCTACGGGGGCCAAGGGACCCCTCCACTTT	CASSPTGAKGPLHF
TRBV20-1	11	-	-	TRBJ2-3	TGCAGTGCTAGAAGCACAGATACGCAGTATTTT	CSARSTDTQYF
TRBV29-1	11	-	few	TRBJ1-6	TGCAGCGTTGAAACTGACAGCCGGAAACACTTT	CSVETDSRKHF
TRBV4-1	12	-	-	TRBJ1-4	TGCGCCAGCAGCCAAAACGATGAAAAACTGTTTTTT	CASSQNDEKLFF
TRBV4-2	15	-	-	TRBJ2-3	TGTGCCAGCAGCCAACGGACTACTAACACAGATACGCAGTATTTT	CASSQRTTNTDTQYF
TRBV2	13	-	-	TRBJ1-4	TGTGCCAGCAGTGAAATAAAAACAAGCAAACTGTTTTTT	CASSEIKTSKLFF
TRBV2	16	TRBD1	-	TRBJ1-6	TGTGCCAGCAGTAGGGGCAGCCCAGGGGGCAATTCACCCCTCCACTTT	CASSRGSPGGNSPLHF
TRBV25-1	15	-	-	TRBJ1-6	TGTGCCAGCAGTGTCGCGGGGTCCCCCAATTCACCCCTCCACTTT	CASSVAGSPNSPLHF
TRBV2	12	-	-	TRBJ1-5	TGTGCCAGCAGTGTGCAAGATCAGCCCCAGCATTTT	CASSVQDQPQHF
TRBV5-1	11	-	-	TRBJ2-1	TGCGCCAGCAGGTCGGGGGATGAGCAGTTCTTC	CASRSGDEQFF
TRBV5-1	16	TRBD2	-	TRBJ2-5	TGCGCCAGCAGCTTAATGGCTAGCGGGGGTCAGGAGACCCAGTACTTC	CASSLMASGGQETQYF
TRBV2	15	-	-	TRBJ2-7	TGTGCCAGCAGTGATCATTCGGGGAGGCACAACGAGCAGTACTTC	CASSDHSGRHNEQYF
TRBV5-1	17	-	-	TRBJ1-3	TGCGCCAGCAGCTCAGGTTCGGGGGCGATCTCTGGAAACACCATATATTTT	CASSSGSGAISGNTIYF
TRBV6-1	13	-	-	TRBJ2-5	TGTGCCAGCAGCGGACAGATACAGGAGACCCAGTACTTC	CASSGQIQETQYF
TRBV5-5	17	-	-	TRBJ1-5	TGTGCCAGCAGCTTGGACTATGACTCCCCTAGCAATCAGCCCCAGCATTTT	CASSLDYDSPSNQPQHF
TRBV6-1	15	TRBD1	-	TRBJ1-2	TGTGCCAGCAGTCCCGGGACAGGGGCTAACTATGGCTACACCTTC	CASSPGTGANYGYTF
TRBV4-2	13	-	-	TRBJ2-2	TGTGCCAGCAGCCAAGCTTCGGGCGGGGAGCTGTTTTTT	CASSQASGGELFF
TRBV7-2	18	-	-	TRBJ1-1	TGTGCCAGCAGCCTTAGACCACTAGCGGGGACGCAAAACACTGAAGCTTTCTTT	CASSLRPLAGTQNTEAFF
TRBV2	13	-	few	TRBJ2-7	TGTGCCAGCAGTCCTCGATACCTCTACGAGCAGTACTTC	CASSPRYLYEQYF
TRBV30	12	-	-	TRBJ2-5	TGTGCCTGGAGTGTACGGGAGGAGACCCAGTACTTC	CAWSVREETQYF
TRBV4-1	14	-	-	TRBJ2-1	TGCGCCAGCAGGCAGGAGACAGGTTCTGTATACGAGTTCTTC	CASRQETGSVYEFF
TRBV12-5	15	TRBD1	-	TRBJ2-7	TGTGCTAGTGGTTTGGGACAGGGGGATACCTACGAGCAGTACTTC	CASGLGQGDTYEQYF
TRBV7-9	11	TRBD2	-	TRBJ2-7	TGTGCCAGCGTGGGGGGGGTCGAGCAGTACTTC	CASVGGVEQYF
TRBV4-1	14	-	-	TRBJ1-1	TGCGCCAGCAGCCTAAGGGGTAGAAACACTGAAGCTTTCTTT	CASSLRGRNTEAFF
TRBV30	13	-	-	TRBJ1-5	TGTGCCTGGAGTCGGGGGTCTAATCAGCCCCAGCATTTT	CAWSRGSNQPQHF
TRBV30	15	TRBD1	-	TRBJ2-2	TGTGCCTGGACAGGGGGAAGCGCGAACACCGGGGAGCTGTTTTTT	CAWTGGSANTGELFF
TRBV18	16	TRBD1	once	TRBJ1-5	TGTGCCAGCTCACTAGGACAGGGGACGGCGAATCAGCCCCAGCATTTT	CASSLGQGTANQPQHF
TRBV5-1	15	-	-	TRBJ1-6	TGCGCCAGCAGCTTGGGGCAGGGTAGTGGATCACCCCTCCACTTT	CASSLGQGSGSPLHF
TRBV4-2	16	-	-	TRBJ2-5	TGTGCCAGCAGCCAGACACTAGGACAGTCGAAAGAGACCCAGTACTTC	CASSQTLGQSKETQYF
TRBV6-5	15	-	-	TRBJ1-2	TGTGCCAGCAGTTACGGGTCGGGGGGTCGGAAAGGCTACACCTTC	CASSYGSGGRKGYTF